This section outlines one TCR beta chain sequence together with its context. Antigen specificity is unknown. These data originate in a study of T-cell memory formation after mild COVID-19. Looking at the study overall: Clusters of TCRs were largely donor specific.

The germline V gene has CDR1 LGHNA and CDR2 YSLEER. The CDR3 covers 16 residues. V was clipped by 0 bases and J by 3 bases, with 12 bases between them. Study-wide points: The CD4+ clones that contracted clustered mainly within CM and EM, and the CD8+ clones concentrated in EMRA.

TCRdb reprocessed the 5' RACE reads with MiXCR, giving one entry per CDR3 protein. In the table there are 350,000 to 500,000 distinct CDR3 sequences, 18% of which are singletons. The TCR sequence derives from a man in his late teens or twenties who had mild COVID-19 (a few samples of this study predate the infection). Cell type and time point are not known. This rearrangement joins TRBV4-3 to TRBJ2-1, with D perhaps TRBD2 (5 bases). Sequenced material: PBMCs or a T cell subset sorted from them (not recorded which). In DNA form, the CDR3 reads TGCGCCAGCAGCCAAGATTCGAGCGGATACTACAATGAGCAGTTCTTC. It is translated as CASSQDSSGYYNEQFF.